This is a list of T cell receptor beta chains from one sample in a study of T cells after posttransplantation cyclophosphamide. TCRdb keeps only in-frame clones here, not all; method: immunoSEQ multiplex PCR. The profile shows 4,500 to 5,000 clones, roughly 82% of them singletons. The sample here was PBMCs, taken 86 days after allogeneic stem cell transplant with posttransplant cyclophosphamide. These receptors all stem from a male patient aged 50 or older who received an allogeneic stem cell transplant from an unrelated donor, was CMV-positive, and had acute GVHD only. The graft donor may be the source of some T cells. The CDR3 runs from the conserved cysteine through the conserved F or W. The order of the fields is clone size, V gene, D gene, J gene, CDR3 DNA, CDR3 protein. A D gene is named only where the DNA matches it firmly. Clone size, where shown, is once, few, many, or a class for clones that have expanded.

-	TRBV7-3	-	TRBJ1-1	TGTGCCAGCAGCGAAGGACACCCGAACACTGAAGCTTTCTTT	CASSEGHPNTEAFF
-	TRBV27	-	TRBJ2-5	TGTGCCAGCAGTCTACTGGAGACCCAGTACTTC	CASSLLETQYF
-	TRBV5-1	TRBD2	TRBJ2-1	TGCGCCAGCAGCCCTGAAGGACTAGCGGGAAGAGAGGAGCAGTTCTTC	CASSPEGLAGREEQFF
-	TRBV7-9	-	TRBJ2-2	TGTGCCAGCAGCCCAGAGGGGACTGCGAACACCGGGGAGCTGTTTTTT	CASSPEGTANTGELFF
few	TRBV7-8	TRBD2	TRBJ2-2	TGTGCCAGCAGCTTAGCGAGCGGGAGAACGACCGGGGAGCTGTTTTTT	CASSLASGRTTGELFF
-	TRBV18	TRBD2	TRBJ2-7	TGTGCCAGCTCACCACGGGCGGGAGATACATACGAGCAGTACTTC	CASSPRAGDTYEQYF
-	TRBV19	TRBD1	TRBJ2-7	TGTGCCAGTAGCACCCGGAGCCCGACAGGGGTCTACGAGCAGTACTTC	CASSTRSPTGVYEQYF
-	TRBV28	-	TRBJ1-5	TGTGCCAGCAGTTTTTACTTCCATAGCAATCAGCCCCAGCATTTT	CASSFYFHSNQPQHF
-	TRBV5-5	TRBD2	TRBJ2-7	TGTGCCAGCAGCCAACTGACTAGCGGGAGGTTCCACGAGCAGTACTTC	CASSQLTSGRFHEQYF
few	TRBV7-3	TRBD2	TRBJ2-5	TGTGCCAGCAGTTATAGCGGGATGGAGACCCAGTACTTC	CASSYSGMETQYF
-	TRBV28	TRBD1	TRBJ1-5	TGTGCCAGCACACCTGGGGACAGGGAGTATCAGCCCCAGCATTTT	CASTPGDREYQPQHF
-	TRBV9	TRBD1	TRBJ2-7	TGTGCCAGCAGCGAAACAGGGGACTCCTACGAGCAGTACTTC	CASSETGDSYEQYF
-	TRBV28	TRBD1	TRBJ2-4	TGTGCCAGCAGCCTCCTCCGGGACAGTCTTCAAAACATTCAGTACTTC	CASSLLRDSLQNIQYF
-	TRBV7-2	-	TRBJ1-3	TGTGCCAGCAGCCCTCGGGGGGCTGGAAACACCATATATTTT	CASSPRGAGNTIYF
-	TRBV25-1	TRBD2	TRBJ2-5	TGTGCCAGCAGTCTCCGATTAGCGGGAGTAGAGACCCAGTACTTC	CASSLRLAGVETQYF
-	TRBV9	TRBD1	TRBJ1-3	TGTGCCAGCAGCCCCCGGACAGGCATACCCTCTGGAAACACCATATATTTT	CASSPRTGIPSGNTIYF
-	TRBV5-4	-	TRBJ1-4	TGTGCCAGCAGCTTTGGCCTCCAGGAAGCAACTAATGAAAAACTGTTTTTT	CASSFGLQEATNEKLFF
-	TRBV2	-	TRBJ2-7	TGTGCCAGCCGGACATTTCTCTCCTACGAGCAGTACTTC	CASRTFLSYEQYF
few	TRBV13	-	TRBJ1-2	TGTGCCAGCAGCGGACTGGGGAATGTGGATGGCTACACCTTC	CASSGLGNVDGYTF
-	TRBV10-3	TRBD1	TRBJ1-1	TGTGCCATCAGCTCTGACAGGGACCCTGAAGCTTTCTTT	CAISSDRDPEAFF
few	TRBV5-4	-	TRBJ2-7	TGTGCCAGCAGCTTGGCCGGGATTGGGTACGAGCAGTACTTC	CASSLAGIGYEQYF
-	TRBV7-6	TRBD2	TRBJ2-1	TGTGCCAGCAGCTTAGATCCTAGCGGGAGGGATGGTGAGCAGTTCTTC	CASSLDPSGRDGEQFF
-	TRBV5-4	-	TRBJ1-2	TGTGCCAGCAGCTTAAAAGGAGGACAGACTAACTATGGCTACACCTTC	CASSLKGGQTNYGYTF
few	TRBV14	-	TRBJ2-7	TGTGCCAGCAGCCAAGCGTCGGAGCGCTACGAGCAGTACTTC	CASSQASERYEQYF
-	TRBV6-5	TRBD1	TRBJ1-5	TGTGCCAGCAGTCGGGGGACAGGTGCTCAGCCCCAGCATTTT	CASSRGTGAQPQHF
-	TRBV7-9	TRBD2	TRBJ2-2	TGTGCCAGCAGCCCAGTACTAGCGTTGGGCGGGGAGCTGTTTTTT	CASSPVLALGGELFF
-	TRBV7-2	TRBD2	TRBJ2-7	TGTGCCAGCAGCTTCCCGGGGACTACCTCCTACGAGCAGTACTTC	CASSFPGTTSYEQYF
-	TRBV30	TRBD2	TRBJ2-7	TGTGCCTGGGGAACTAGCGGGAGCGATGAGCAGTACTTC	CAWGTSGSDEQYF
-	TRBV28	TRBD2	TRBJ2-1	TGTGCCAGCAGTTTCTTGGGACTAGCGGGTTTGAATGAGCAGTTCTTC	CASSFLGLAGLNEQFF
once	TRBV5-4	TRBD1	TRBJ2-1	TGTGCCCTTCATGACAGGGGGAGGGGATACTACAATGAGCAGTTCTTC	CALHDRGRGYYNEQFF
-	TRBV2	-	TRBJ2-5	TGTGCCAGCAGCGTAGACGTACAGGGCCTAACCTATGAGCAGTACTTC	CASSVDVQGLTYEQYF
-	TRBV6-1	-	TRBJ2-7	TGTGCCAGCAGCTCGGATCTAAGAGGTCTCGAGCAGTACTTC	CASSSDLRGLEQYF
-	TRBV29-1	-	TRBJ2-7	TGCAGCGTTTCGGGGGGCTGGGGTCACGAGCAGTACTTC	CSVSGGWGHEQYF
-	TRBV10-3	-	TRBJ1-1	TGTGCCATCGGCACAGGTGACACTGAAGCTTTCTTT	CAIGTGDTEAFF
-	TRBV4-1	-	TRBJ1-2	TGCGCCAGCAGCCCTCGACAGTTTAAAAACTATGGCTACACCTTC	CASSPRQFKNYGYTF
-	TRBV4-3	TRBD1	TRBJ2-7	TGCGCCAGCAGCCAAGATCATAGGACAGGGGGCTACGAGCAGTACTTC	CASSQDHRTGGYEQYF
-	TRBV4-1	TRBD1	TRBJ2-3	TGCGCCAGCAGCCCGGGGGACAGGGTTGGGACAGATACGCAGTATTTT	CASSPGDRVGTDTQYF
-	TRBV19	-	TRBJ2-7	TGTGCCAGTAAGGACACATCAAACTCCTACGAGCAGTACTTC	CASKDTSNSYEQYF
-	TRBV19	-	TRBJ2-1	TGTGCCAGTAGCCGGGGACTTAATTCTTACAATGAGCAGTTCTTC	CASSRGLNSYNEQFF
-	TRBV2	-	TRBJ2-4	TGTGCCAGCAGTTCAGGGGTGGACATTCAGTACTTC	CASSSGVDIQYF
-	TRBV2	TRBD2	TRBJ2-1	TGTGCCAGCAGAGGGACTAGCCTTGACAATGAGCAGTTCTTC	CASRGTSLDNEQFF
-	TRBV7-8	-	TRBJ2-2	TGTGCCAGCAGCTTAGCGGGCCGGACAGCGAACACCGGGGAGCTGTTTTTT	CASSLAGRTANTGELFF
-	TRBV11-3	-	TRBJ2-2	TGTGCCAGCAGCACCGGGACACTGAACTCCGGGGAGCTGTTTTTT	CASSTGTLNSGELFF
-	TRBV28	-	TRBJ2-1	TGTGCCAGCACCCCCTGGGGGAAGGGGGGGGAGCAGTTCTTC	CASTPWGKGGEQFF
-	TRBV6-1	-	TRBJ1-5	TGTGCCAGCAGTGCAACCGGGACATCGGGGAATCAGCCCCAGCATTTT	CASSATGTSGNQPQHF
-	TRBV7-3	-	TRBJ2-2	TGTGCCAGCAGAGCCCCGGAGGGCGGGGAGCTGTTTTTT	CASRAPEGGELFF
-	TRBV27	-	TRBJ2-1	TGTGCCAGCAGTTACCTTGGCGGTGAGCAGTTCTTC	CASSYLGGEQFF
few	TRBV5-1	-	TRBJ1-1	TGCGCCAGCAGCCCGGGAGGGGGACAGAACACTGAAGCTTTCTTT	CASSPGGGQNTEAFF
large	TRBV5-4	TRBD2	TRBJ2-7	TGTGCCAGCAGCTTGAGCGGGAGGGGGTACGAGCAGTACTTC	CASSLSGRGYEQYF
once	TRBV19	TRBD2	TRBJ2-2	TGTGCCAGTAGTACAGCCACCGGGGGGACCGGGGAGCTGTTTTTT	CASSTATGGTGELFF
-	TRBV5-6	TRBD2	TRBJ2-1	TGTGCCAGCAGCTCCGGGGGGTTTGAGCAGTTCTTC	CASSSGGFEQFF